This entry lists 32 T cell receptor beta chains sequenced from one sample in a study of chemoradiotherapy in HPV16-positive cancers. The data were produced by immunoSEQ multiplex PCR, yet TCRdb's version contains in-frame clones alone and is incomplete. This table holds several thousand clones, around 80% found once. The sample was collected from a patient who underwent chemoradiotherapy. The receptors derive from a human donor with HPV-associated anogenital cancer.

V and J are TRBV15 and TRBJ1-6; D may be TRBD1 (5 bases). The germline gives CDR1 LNHNV, CDR2 YYDKDF (reference sequence). The CDR3 extends over 15 amino acids. The V gene lost 5 bases and the J gene lost 6 bases, with 14 bases spanning the gap. This chain's CDR3 is CATSPRQGFNSPLHF. CDR3 bases: TGTGCCACCAGCCCTAGGCAGGGATTTAATTCACCCCTCCACTTT.

The chain recombines TRBV30 with TRBJ2-3; 10 positions match TRBD2. V lost 1 base to trimming and J lost 8 bases; unmatched junction nucleotides: 15. This CDR3 is built from 17 residues. Germline V gene lookup returns CDR1 GTSNPN and CDR2 SVGIG (reference sequence). The CDR3 sequence is CAWSGHPGTSVLGTQYF. The CDR3 coding sequence is TGTGCCTGGAGTGGCCACCCCGGGACTAGCGTTTTGGGTACGCAGTATTTT.

The chain uses TRBV5-6 and TRBJ1-1; TRBD1 is a possible D gene (5 bases). CDR1 is SGHDT and CDR2 is YYEEEE in the germline V gene. Trimming cost V 1 base and J 0 bases, with 10 bases left between them. The length of the CDR3 is 15 residues. The CDR3 coding sequence is TGTGCCAGCAGCTTGTGGGGGGTCATGAACACTGAAGCTTTCTTT. It is translated as CASSLWGVMNTEAFF.

The rearrangement uses TRBV19 and TRBJ2-1, with TRBD2 identical over 11 bases. V lost 3 bases, J lost 7 bases, and 8 bases stayed unmatched. Per germline, CDR1 LNHDA and CDR2 SQIVND (reference sequence). CDR3 length equals 16 residues. The CDR3 sequence is CASSIGLAGGLNEQFF. CDR3 nucleotides: TGTGCCAGTAGTATCGGGCTAGCGGGGGGCTTGAATGAGCAGTTCTTC.

V and J are TRBV7-6 and TRBJ1-5; D call uncertain. Germline CDR1 reads SGHVS; CDR2 reads FNYEAQ. The CDR3 extends over 14 amino acids. V lost 6 bases to trimming and J lost 7 bases, with 16 bases between them. The DNA of the CDR3 is TGTGCCAGCAGTCCCCAAAGTGGGATGCAGCCCCAGCATTTT. It specifies CASSPQSGMQPQHF.

The genes are TRBV7-2 and TRBJ2-3; D not certain. The CDR3 covers 13 residues. Germline values: CDR1 SGHTA, CDR2 FQGNSA. Deletions cut 3 bases from V and 11 bases from J, with 15 bases between. CDR3: CASSFSNQEMQYF. The CDR3 DNA reads as TGTGCCAGCAGCTTTTCCAACCAGGAAATGCAGTATTTT.

This clone was seen only once. The chain carries TRBV15 and TRBJ2-4; possibly TRBD2 for D (5 bases). The CDR3 runs to 15 residues. CDR1 and CDR2 from the germline V gene are LNHNV and YYDKDF (reference sequence). V gave up 5 bases and J gave up 8 bases, with 19 bases separating them. The DNA for the CDR3 is TGTGCCACCAGCGACCTAGGGCGAGGACTGCACATTCAGTACTTC. Translating gives CATSDLGRGLHIQYF.

The count of this clone is one. The V gene is TRBV5-6, the J gene TRBJ1-1, with 8 bases aligning to TRBD1. Trimming cost V 1 base and J 5 bases; bases outside gene matches: 7. CDR3 size: 15 residues. Germline CDR1 is SGHDT and CDR2 is YYEEEE. The chain's CDR3 is CASSLLDRVSTEAFF. The DNA for the CDR3 is TGTGCCAGCAGCTTGCTGGACAGGGTGAGTACTGAAGCTTTCTTT.

This chain links TRBV2 with TRBJ1-2; D is undetermined. The CDR3 spans 14 residues. Trimming cost V 10 bases and J 8 bases, with 23 bases left between them. The germline V gene has CDR1 SNHLY and CDR2 FYNNEI. The chain's CDR3 is CATQLGGRSGGYTF. CDR3 nucleotide sequence: TGTGCCACCCAACTCGGAGGGAGGTCGGGGGGCTACACCTTC.

This chain uses TRBV27 with TRBJ1-2; 7 bases fit TRBD1. Germline assignment: CDR1 MNHEY and CDR2 SMNVEV (reference sequence). The CDR3 covers 15 residues. V shed 6 bases and J 0 bases; nucleotides not matched to a gene: 7. CDR3 DNA: TGTGCCAGCAGCAGGGACAGACAAGCTAACTATGGCTACACCTTC. It codes for CASSRDRQANYGYTF.

The chain carries TRBV30 and TRBJ2-2, with D possibly being TRBD1 (5 bases). The germline V gene encodes CDR1 GTSNPN and CDR2 SVGIG (reference sequence). This CDR3 has 18 residues. Trimming took off 4 bases at V and 5 bases at J, with 26 bases between the two ends. CDR3: CAWNPRLYRFDPTGELFF. For the CDR3, the DNA is TGTGCCTGGAACCCCCGGCTCTACAGGTTTGACCCGACCGGGGAGCTGTTTTTT.

The gene calls are TRBV7-6 and TRBJ2-1; D is perhaps TRBD1 or TRBD2 (5 bases each). Trimming removed 5 bases at V and 9 bases at J, with 11 bases between. This CDR3 is 12 amino acids long. Germline lookup yields CDR1 SGHVS and CDR2 FNYEAQ. For the CDR3, the DNA is TGTGCCAGCAGCCGCAGGGACGGTGAGCAGTTCTTC. Protein sequence: CASSRRDGEQFF.

V is TRBV10-1 and J is TRBJ1-5; TRBD1 matches 7 bases. The CDR3 length is 16 residues. After removal of 4 bases from V and 4 bases from J, the junction contained 10 bases not matched to a gene. Germline V gene data show CDR1 as WNHNN and CDR2 as SYGVQD (reference sequence). In nucleotides, the CDR3 is TGCGCCAGCAGTGGACAGGGCGGGGGAAAAAATCAGCCCCAGCATTTT. Amino acid sequence: CASSGQGGGKNQPQHF.

The chain carries TRBV6-5 and TRBJ2-3, with 8 positions matching TRBD2. CDR1 is MNHEY, CDR2 SVGAGI, per germline. CDR3 size: 13 residues. V trimming: 8 bases; J trimming: 1 base; junction bases outside the gene matches: 2. The CDR3 region has the DNA TGTGCCAGCCTACTAGCGGGCACAGATACGCAGTATTTT. It encodes CASLLAGTDTQYF.

This rearrangement joins TRBV19 to TRBJ1-4; no definite D call. Trimming left V 8 bases short and J 10 bases short, with 14 bases between. The CDR3 is 12 amino acids. Germline V gene data show CDR1 as LNHDA and CDR2 as SQIVND (reference sequence). The CDR3 sequence: CASHPTFGKLFF. The CDR3 DNA follows: TGTGCCAGTCACCCAACCTTTGGAAAACTGTTTTTT.

The chain couples TRBV5-4 to TRBJ2-3; D is possibly TRBD2 (5 bases). Trimming stripped 3 bases from V and 4 bases from J, with 21 bases between. The CDR3 is 17 amino acids. CDR1 SGHNT and CDR2 YYREEE come from the germline V gene (reference sequence). The CDR3 protein is CASSSDSSYITPDTQYF. For the CDR3, the DNA is TGTGCCAGCAGCTCAGATTCTAGCTACATCACCCCAGATACGCAGTATTTT.

The chain has TRBV7-9 and TRBJ1-2, with D possibly matching TRBD1 (5 bases). The V gene lost 3 bases and the J gene lost 6 bases, with 14 bases spanning the gap. This CDR3 has 14 amino acids. CDR1 and CDR2 (germline): SEHNR, FQNEAQ (reference sequence). The CDR3 DNA is TGTGCCAGCAGCTTTCGCGGCAGGGAAGATGGCTACACCTTC. Translated, it gives CASSFRGREDGYTF.

A few counts support this clone. CDR3 nucleotide sequence: TGTGCCAGCAGCCATGAGAATTCACCCCTCCACTTT. Its translation is CASSHENSPLHF. The rearrangement uses TRBV4-2 and TRBJ1-6; the D is unclear. Trimming cost V 3 bases and J 7 bases, with 4 bases left between them. Germline lookup yields CDR1 LGHNA and CDR2 YNFKEQ. The CDR3 spans 12 residues.

As for this clone: Other nucleotide sequences in the sample specify the same CDR3. In nucleotides, the CDR3 is TGCGCCAGCAGCCAAGGAGGGTCGAACACTGAAGCTTTCTTT. Translation: CASSQGGSNTEAFF. J is TRBJ1-1 and V is TRBV4-1, with unresolved D. The CDR3 spans 14 residues. V dropped 1 base and J dropped 1 base, with 7 bases sitting between them. Germline CDR1 is MGHRA and CDR2 is YSYEKL.

The rearrangement links TRBV30 to TRBJ1-6; D might be TRBD1 (5 bases). CDR1 is GTSNPN, CDR2 SVGIG, per germline (reference sequence). The V end lost 1 base, the J end lost 7 bases, and 8 bases lay between the germline ends. CDR3 length: 13 residues. The CDR3 loop is CAWSGGPNSPLHF. In DNA form, the CDR3 reads TGTGCCTGGAGTGGGGGCCCAAATTCACCCCTCCACTTT.

The chain couples TRBV27 to TRBJ1-1, with D perhaps TRBD1 (5 bases). The CDR3 totals 16 residues. V lost 8 bases, J lost 0 bases, and 19 bases lay in between. Looked up from germline, CDR1 is MNHEY and CDR2 is SMNVEV (reference sequence). CDR3: CASHPSQGELNTEAFF. CDR3 coding DNA: TGTGCCAGCCATCCTAGCCAGGGAGAGTTGAACACTGAAGCTTTCTTT.

Regarding this clone: Germline is not matched at one junction end, which may reflect a read error. The sample contains more than one DNA sequence encoding this CDR3. The chain combines TRBV19 with TRBJ1-5, with 7 bases identical to TRBD1. The CDR3 has 18 residues. The germline V gene has CDR1 LNHDA and CDR2 SQIVND (reference sequence). This CDR3 reads CASIQRVQGPYSNQPQHF. The CDR3, as DNA: TGCGCCAGTATCCAACGAGTACAGGGGCCCTATAGCAATCAGCCCCAGCATTTT.

The CDR3 sequence is CAWRTGDQPQHF. Written as DNA, the CDR3 is TGTGCCTGGCGGACAGGGGATCAGCCCCAGCATTTT. This chain connects TRBV30 to TRBJ1-5; 9 nucleotides agree with TRBD1. Germline V gene lookup returns CDR1 GTSNPN and CDR2 SVGIG (reference sequence). The CDR3 sequence is 12 residues long. V gave up 5 bases and J gave up 5 bases; unmatched junction bases: 1.

This clone was picked up one time. V usage is TRBV30 and J usage is TRBJ1-1; no reliable D call. The V end was cut by 3 bases, the J end by 0 bases, with 5 bases between. Germline-derived CDR1 and CDR2 are GTSNPN and SVGIG (reference sequence). CDR3 size: 12 residues. CDR3 DNA: TGTGCCTGGAGCCGGATGAACACTGAAGCTTTCTTT. It is translated as CAWSRMNTEAFF.

This clone appeared once. This sequence joins TRBV28 and TRBJ1-1; no firm D call. This CDR3 spans 14 amino acids. Germline V gene sequence: CDR1 MDHEN, CDR2 SYDVKM. V was trimmed by 5 bases and J by 1 base, leaving 11 bases between them. The CDR3 loop is CASSHKPGNTEAFF. The CDR3 DNA reads as TGTGCCAGCAGTCATAAACCTGGGAACACTGAAGCTTTCTTT.

The rearrangement links TRBV16 to TRBJ1-1; D remains unclear. Germline loops: CDR1 KGHSY, CDR2 FQNENV. V lost 2 bases, J lost 2 bases, and 6 bases lay in between. This CDR3 has 13 amino acids. The CDR3 bases are TGTGCCAGCAGCCAACAGACCAACACTGAAGCTTTCTTT. Its translation is CASSQQTNTEAFF.

This chain connects TRBV15 to TRBJ1-4, with D uncertain. Trimming cost V 6 bases and J 8 bases, with 19 bases left between them. Germline V gene data show CDR1 as LNHNV and CDR2 as YYDKDF (reference sequence). The CDR3 totals 15 residues. In DNA form, the CDR3 reads TGTGCCACCAGGTGGGCGCTGAACCCGAACGAAAAACTGTTTTTT. This sequence encodes CATRWALNPNEKLFF.

The CDR3: CASSQRGPGNTIYF. CDR3 DNA: TGTGCCAGCAGCCAGAGAGGTCCTGGAAACACCATATATTTT. The chain employs TRBV5-6 and TRBJ1-3, with D uncertain. CDR1 is SGHDT, CDR2 YYEEEE, per germline. This CDR3 comprises 14 residues. V was pared by 4 bases and J by 2 bases, with 10 bases between.

J is TRBJ2-5 and V is TRBV4-3; D is unresolved. This CDR3 contains 13 residues. Germline CDR1 is LGHNA and CDR2 is YSLEER. The ends were cut back, 0 bases at V and 5 bases at J, with 7 bases in the middle. The CDR3 sequence is CASSQDSRETQYF. CDR3 nucleotide sequence: TGCGCCAGCAGCCAAGATTCTAGGGAGACCCAGTACTTC.

The chain couples TRBV29-1 to TRBJ1-1, with D possibly TRBD1 on 5 matching bases. CDR3 size: 14 residues. The germline V and J ends were trimmed by 1 base and 5 bases, with 14 bases remaining between them. Germline V gene sequence: CDR1 SQVTM, CDR2 ANQGSEA. The CDR3 region has the DNA TGCAGCGTTGAAGCGGCCGGGGGAGGGACTGAAGCTTTCTTT. This encodes CSVEAAGGGTEAFF.

The chain has TRBV5-1 and TRBJ1-1; tentatively, D is TRBD1 (5 bases). The CDR3 extends over 15 amino acids. Germline assignment: CDR1 SGHRS and CDR2 YFSETQ. V dropped 4 bases and J dropped 0 bases, with 13 bases sitting between them. The CDR3 region has the DNA TGCGCCAGCAGCGTACTCGGGACGGTGAACACTGAAGCTTTCTTT. Its protein product is CASSVLGTVNTEAFF.

This clone was detected a few times. The chain recombines TRBV10-3 with TRBJ1-2; unclear D gene. Looked up from germline, CDR1 is ENHRY and CDR2 is SYGVKD. V was trimmed by 3 bases and J by 3 bases, leaving 17 bases between them. CDR3 length: 16 residues. The CDR3 reads CAISDPPEKDHYGYTF. The DNA for the CDR3 is TGTGCCATCAGTGACCCCCCCGAGAAGGATCACTATGGCTACACCTTC.